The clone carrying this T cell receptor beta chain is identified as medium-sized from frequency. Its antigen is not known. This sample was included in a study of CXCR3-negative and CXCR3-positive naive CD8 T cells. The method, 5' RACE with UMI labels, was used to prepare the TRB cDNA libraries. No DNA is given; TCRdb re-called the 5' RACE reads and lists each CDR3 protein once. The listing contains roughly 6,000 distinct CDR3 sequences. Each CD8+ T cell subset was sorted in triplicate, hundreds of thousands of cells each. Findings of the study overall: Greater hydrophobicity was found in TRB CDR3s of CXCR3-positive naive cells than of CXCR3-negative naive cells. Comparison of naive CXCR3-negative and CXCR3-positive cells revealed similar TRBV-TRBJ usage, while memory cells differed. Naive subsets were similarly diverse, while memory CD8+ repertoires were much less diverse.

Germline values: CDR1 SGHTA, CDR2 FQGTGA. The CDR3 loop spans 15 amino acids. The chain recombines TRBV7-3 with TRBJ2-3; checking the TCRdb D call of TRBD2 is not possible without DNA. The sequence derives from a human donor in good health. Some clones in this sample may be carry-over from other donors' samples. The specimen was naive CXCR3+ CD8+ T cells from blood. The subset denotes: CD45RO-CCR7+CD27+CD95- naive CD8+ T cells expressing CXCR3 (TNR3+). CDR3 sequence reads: CASSLTGGSTDTQYF.